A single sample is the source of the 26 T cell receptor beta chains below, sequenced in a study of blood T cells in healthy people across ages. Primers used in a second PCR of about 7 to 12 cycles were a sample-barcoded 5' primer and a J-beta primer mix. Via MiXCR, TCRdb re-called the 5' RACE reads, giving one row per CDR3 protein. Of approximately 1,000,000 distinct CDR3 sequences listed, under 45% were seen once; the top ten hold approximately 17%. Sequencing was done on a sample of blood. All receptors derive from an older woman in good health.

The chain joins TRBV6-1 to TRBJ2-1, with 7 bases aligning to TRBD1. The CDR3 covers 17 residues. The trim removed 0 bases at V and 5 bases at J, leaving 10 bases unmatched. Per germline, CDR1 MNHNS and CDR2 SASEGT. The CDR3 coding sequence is TGTGCCAGCAGTGAAGCTCTTCCGGGACAGTACCACAATGAGCAGTTCTTC. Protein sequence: CASSEALPGQYHNEQFF.

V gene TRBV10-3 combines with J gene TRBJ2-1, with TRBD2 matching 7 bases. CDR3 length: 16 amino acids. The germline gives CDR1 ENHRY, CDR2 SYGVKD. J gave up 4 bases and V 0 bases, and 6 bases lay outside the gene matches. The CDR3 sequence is CAISESTSGIYNEQFF. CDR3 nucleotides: TGTGCCATCAGTGAGTCGACCAGCGGGATTTACAATGAGCAGTTCTTC.

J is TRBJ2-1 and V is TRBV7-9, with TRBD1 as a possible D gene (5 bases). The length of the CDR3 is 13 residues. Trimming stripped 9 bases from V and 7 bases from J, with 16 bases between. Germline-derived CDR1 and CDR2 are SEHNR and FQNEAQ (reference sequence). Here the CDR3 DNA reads TGTGCCAGGGGGCTTAAGGGGTGGAATGAGCAGTTCTTC. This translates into CARGLKGWNEQFF.

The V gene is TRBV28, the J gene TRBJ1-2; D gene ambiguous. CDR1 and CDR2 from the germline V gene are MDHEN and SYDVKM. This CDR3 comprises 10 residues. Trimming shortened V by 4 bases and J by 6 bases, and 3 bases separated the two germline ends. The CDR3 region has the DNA TGTGCCAGCAGTTCTGATGGCTACACCTTC. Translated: CASSSDGYTF.

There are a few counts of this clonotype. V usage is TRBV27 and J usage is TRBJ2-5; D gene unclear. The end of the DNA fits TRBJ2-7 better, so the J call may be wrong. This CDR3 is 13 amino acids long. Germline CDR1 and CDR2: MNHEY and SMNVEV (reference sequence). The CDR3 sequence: CASSLSSLHEQYF. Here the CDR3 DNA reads TGTGCCAGCAGTTTGTCTAGTCTTCACGAGCAGTACTTC.

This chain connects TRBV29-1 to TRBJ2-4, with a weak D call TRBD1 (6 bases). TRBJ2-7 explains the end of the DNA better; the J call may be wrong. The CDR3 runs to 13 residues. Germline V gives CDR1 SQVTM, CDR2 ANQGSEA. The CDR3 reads CSVAPQGSAEQYF. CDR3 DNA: TGCAGCGTTGCCCCCCAGGGGAGTGCCGAGCAGTACTTC.

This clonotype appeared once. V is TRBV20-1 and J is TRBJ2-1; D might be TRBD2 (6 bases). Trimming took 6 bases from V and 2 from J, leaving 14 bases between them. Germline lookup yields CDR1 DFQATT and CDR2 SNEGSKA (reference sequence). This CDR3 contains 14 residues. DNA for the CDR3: TGCAGTGCAGGAGAGCGGGTGGCCTACAATGAGCAGTTCTTC. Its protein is CSAGERVAYNEQFF.

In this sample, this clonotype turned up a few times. In DNA form, the CDR3 reads TGCGCCAGCAGACAGGACAAAAACATTCAGTACTTC. Its translation: CASRQDKNIQYF. V usage is TRBV5-1 and J usage is TRBJ2-4, with D possibly matching TRBD1 (5 bases). The germline gives CDR1 SGHRS, CDR2 YFSETQ. This CDR3 spans 12 amino acids. Trimming cost V 5 bases and J 3 bases, with 6 bases left between them.

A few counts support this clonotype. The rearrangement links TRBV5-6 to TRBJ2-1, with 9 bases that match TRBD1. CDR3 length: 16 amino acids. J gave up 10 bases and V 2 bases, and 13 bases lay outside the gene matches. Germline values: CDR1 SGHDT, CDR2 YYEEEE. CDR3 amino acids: CASSFRAGTGSAEQFF. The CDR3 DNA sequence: TGTGCCAGCAGCTTTCGGGCCGGGACAGGGTCTGCGGAGCAGTTCTTC.

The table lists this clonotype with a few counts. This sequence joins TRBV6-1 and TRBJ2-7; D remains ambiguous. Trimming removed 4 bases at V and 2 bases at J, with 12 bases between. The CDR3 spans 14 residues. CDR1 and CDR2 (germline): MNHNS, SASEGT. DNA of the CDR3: TGTGCCAGCAGTGTAGGAGTCGGCCCCTACGAGCAGTACTTC. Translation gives CASSVGVGPYEQYF.

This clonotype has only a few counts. CDR3: CASSSLWDRSQKTQYF. The CDR3 DNA sequence: TGTGCCAGCAGTTCCCTTTGGGACAGGTCTCAAAAGACCCAGTACTTC. The rearrangement joins TRBV27 to TRBJ2-4; 8 positions agree with TRBD1. The tail of the sequence fits TRBJ2-5 better, so the J call may be wrong. Germline V gene data show CDR1 as MNHEY and CDR2 as SMNVEV (reference sequence). The CDR3 totals 16 residues.

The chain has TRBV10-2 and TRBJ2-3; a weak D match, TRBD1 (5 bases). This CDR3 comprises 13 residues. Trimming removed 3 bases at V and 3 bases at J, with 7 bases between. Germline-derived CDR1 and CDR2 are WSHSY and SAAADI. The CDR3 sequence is CASSEQATDTQYF. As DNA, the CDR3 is TGCGCCAGCAGTGAACAGGCAACAGATACGCAGTATTTT.

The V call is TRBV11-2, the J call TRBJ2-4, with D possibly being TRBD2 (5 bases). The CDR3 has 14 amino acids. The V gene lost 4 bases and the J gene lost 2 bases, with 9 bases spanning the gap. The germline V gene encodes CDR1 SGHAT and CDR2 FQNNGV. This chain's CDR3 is CASSSPSSKNIQYF. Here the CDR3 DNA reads TGTGCCAGCAGCTCCCCTAGCTCCAAAAACATTCAGTACTTC. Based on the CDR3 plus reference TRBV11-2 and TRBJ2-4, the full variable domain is EAGVAQSPRYKIIEKRQSVAFWCNPISGHATLYWYQQILGQGPKLLIQFQNNGVVDDSQLPKDRFSAERLKGVDSTLKIQPAKLEDSAVYLCASSSPSSKNIQYFGAGTRLSVL.

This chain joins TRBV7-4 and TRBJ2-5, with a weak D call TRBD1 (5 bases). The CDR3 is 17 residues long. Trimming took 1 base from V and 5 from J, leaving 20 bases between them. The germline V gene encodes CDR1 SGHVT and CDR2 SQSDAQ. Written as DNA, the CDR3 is TGTGCCAGCAGCTTAGTCCGGAAGGACAACCCTTGGGAGACCCAGTACTTC. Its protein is CASSLVRKDNPWETQYF. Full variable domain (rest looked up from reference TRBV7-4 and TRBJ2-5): GAGVSQSPRYKVAKRGRDVALRCDSISGHVTLYWYRQTLGQGSEVLTYSQSDAQRDKSGRPSGRFSAERPERSVSTLKIQRTEQGDSAVYLCASSLVRKDNPWETQYFGPGTRLLVL.

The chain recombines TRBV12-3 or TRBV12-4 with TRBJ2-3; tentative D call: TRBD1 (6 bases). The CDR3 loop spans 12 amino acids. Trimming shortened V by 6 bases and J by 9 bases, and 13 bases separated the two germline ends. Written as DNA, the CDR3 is TGTGCCAGCAGAGATGACAGGATAACGCAGTATTTT. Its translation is CASRDDRITQYF.

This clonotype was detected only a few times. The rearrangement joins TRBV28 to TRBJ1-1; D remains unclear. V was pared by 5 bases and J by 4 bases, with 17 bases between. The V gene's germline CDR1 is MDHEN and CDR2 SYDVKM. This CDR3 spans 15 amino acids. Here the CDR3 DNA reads TGTGCCAGCAGTCCTCCTGGCGTGTTGTTCACTGAAGCTTTCTTT. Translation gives CASSPPGVLFTEAFF.

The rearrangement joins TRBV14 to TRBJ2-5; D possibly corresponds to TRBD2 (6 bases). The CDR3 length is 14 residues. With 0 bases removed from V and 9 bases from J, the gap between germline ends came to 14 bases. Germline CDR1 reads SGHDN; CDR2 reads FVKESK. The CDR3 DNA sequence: TGTGCCAGCAGCCAAGAGCGGTCGACGGGGGCCCAGTACTTC. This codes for CASSQERSTGAQYF.

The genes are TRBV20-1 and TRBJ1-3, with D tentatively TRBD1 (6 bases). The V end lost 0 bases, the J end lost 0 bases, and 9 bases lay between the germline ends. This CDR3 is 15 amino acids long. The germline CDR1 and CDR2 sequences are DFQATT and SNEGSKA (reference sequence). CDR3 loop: CSARDGRGSGNTIYF. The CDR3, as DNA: TGCAGTGCTAGAGATGGCAGGGGCTCTGGAAACACCATATATTTT.

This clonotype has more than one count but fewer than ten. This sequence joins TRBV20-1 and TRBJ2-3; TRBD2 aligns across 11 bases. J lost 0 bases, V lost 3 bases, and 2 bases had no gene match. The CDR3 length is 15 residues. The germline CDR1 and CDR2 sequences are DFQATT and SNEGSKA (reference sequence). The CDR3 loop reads CSARVAGGSTDTQYF. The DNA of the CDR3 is TGCAGTGCTAGGGTAGCGGGAGGGAGCACAGATACGCAGTATTTT.

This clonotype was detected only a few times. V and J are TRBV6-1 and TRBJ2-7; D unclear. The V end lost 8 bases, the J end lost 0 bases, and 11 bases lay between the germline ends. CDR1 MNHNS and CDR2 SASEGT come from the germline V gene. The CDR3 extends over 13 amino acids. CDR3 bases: TGTGCCAGCTGGCACCTCGGCTCCTACGAGCAGTACTTC. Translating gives CASWHLGSYEQYF.

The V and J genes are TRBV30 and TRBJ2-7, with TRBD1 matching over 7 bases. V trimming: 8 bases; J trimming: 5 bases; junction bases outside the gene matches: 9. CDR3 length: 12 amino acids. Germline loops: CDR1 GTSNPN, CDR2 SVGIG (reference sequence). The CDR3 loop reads CAGNRGEDEQYF. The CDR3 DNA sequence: TGTGCCGGGAACAGGGGAGAGGACGAGCAGTACTTC.

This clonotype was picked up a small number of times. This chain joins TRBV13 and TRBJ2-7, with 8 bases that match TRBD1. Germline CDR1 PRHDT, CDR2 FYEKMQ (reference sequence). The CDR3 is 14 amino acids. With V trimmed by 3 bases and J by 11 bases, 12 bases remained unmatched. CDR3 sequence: CASSFLGQEDGEYF. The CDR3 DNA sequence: TGTGCCAGCAGCTTCCTGGGACAGGAGGATGGGGAGTACTTC.

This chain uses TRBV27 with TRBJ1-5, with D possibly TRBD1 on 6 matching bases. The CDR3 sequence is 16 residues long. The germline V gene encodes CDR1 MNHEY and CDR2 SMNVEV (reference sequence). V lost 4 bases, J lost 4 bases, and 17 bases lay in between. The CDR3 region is CASSSPGRDKNQPQHF. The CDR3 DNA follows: TGTGCCAGCAGTTCGCCGGGACGGGACAAAAATCAGCCCCAGCATTTT.

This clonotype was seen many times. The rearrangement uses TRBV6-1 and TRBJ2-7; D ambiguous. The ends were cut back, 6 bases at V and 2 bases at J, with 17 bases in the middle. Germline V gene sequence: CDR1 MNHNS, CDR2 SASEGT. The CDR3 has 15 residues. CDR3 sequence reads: CASRITLQSTYEQYF. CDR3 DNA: TGTGCCAGCAGGATCACTCTACAGAGCACCTACGAGCAGTACTTC.

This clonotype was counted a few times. The CDR3 is CSVEGARSTEAFF. The CDR3 coding sequence is TGCAGCGTCGAGGGGGCCAGGAGCACTGAAGCTTTCTTT. V is TRBV29-1 and J is TRBJ1-1; the match to TRBD1 covers 7 bases. Per the germline V gene, CDR1 is SQVTM and CDR2 is ANQGSEA. The CDR3 spans 13 residues. The ends lost 6 bases at V and 4 bases at J; junction bases unmatched: 8. Variable domain in full (rest from reference TRBV29-1 and TRBJ1-1): SAVISQKPSRDICQRGTSLTIQCQVDSQVTMMFWYRQQPGQSLTLIATANQGSEATYESGFVIDKFPISRPNLTFSTLTVSNMSPEDSSIYLCSVEGARSTEAFFGQGTRLTVV.

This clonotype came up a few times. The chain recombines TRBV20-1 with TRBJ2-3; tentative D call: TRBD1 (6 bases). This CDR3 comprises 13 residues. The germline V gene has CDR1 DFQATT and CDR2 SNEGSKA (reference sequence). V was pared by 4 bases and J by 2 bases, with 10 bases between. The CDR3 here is CSANRAPTDTQYF. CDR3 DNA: TGCAGTGCTAACAGGGCGCCCACAGATACGCAGTATTTT.